A single T cell receptor beta chain is shown here with its context. This CDR3 has 13 residues. V was shortened by 7 bases and J by 6 bases, with 10 bases between the two germline ends. Germline V gene lookup returns CDR1 MGHDK and CDR2 SYGVNS. A second PCR, run for about 6 to 12 cycles, used a sample-barcoded 5' primer plus a J-beta primer mix. Unique molecular identifiers of 12 random nucleotides labeled each cDNA. Via MiXCR, TCRdb re-called the 5' RACE reads, giving one row per CDR3 protein. The sample holds about 1.8 million distinct CDR3 sequences, 49% seen once. This entry is derived from a study of blood T cells in healthy people across ages.

The TCR was taken from a woman in her forties in good health. This sequence joins TRBV25-1 and TRBJ1-6; no clear D gene. Sequencing was performed on blood. The CDR3 reads CASNRMVNSPLHF. The CDR3 DNA reads as TGTGCCAGCAATCGGATGGTTAATTCACCCCTCCACTTT.